The T cell receptor beta chain described here comes from a study of identical twins. Germline V lookup: CDR1 GTSNPN, CDR2 SVGIG (reference sequence). Trimming stripped 3 bases from V and 2 bases from J, with 14 bases between. There are 15 residues in the CDR3. TCRdb reanalysed the 5' RACE reads using MiXCR and keeps one entry per CDR3 protein. The sample carries more than 1.5 million distinct CDR3 sequences, about 31% recorded once. The TCR was taken from a newborn girl in good health. J is TRBJ1-5 and V is TRBV30; perhaps TRBD1 as D (6 bases). Sequencing was carried out using cord blood. DNA for the CDR3: TGTGCCTGGAGGTCGGCGGGGGCTGGCAATCAGCCCCAGCATTTT. Amino acids: CAWRSAGAGNQPQHF.